This T cell receptor beta chain originates from a study of identical twins. MiXCR, applied by TCRdb to the 5' RACE reads, yields one record per CDR3 protein. The data contain hundreds of thousands of distinct CDR3 sequences, 9% to 15% of them singletons. The CDR3 consists of 15 residues. Germline-derived CDR1 and CDR2 are SEHNR and FQNEAQ (reference sequence). Unmatched junction bases numbered 5, after V lost 5 bases and J lost 0 bases. A further study also used this sample, focusing on yellow fever vaccine responses in identical twins.

V gene TRBV7-9 combines with J gene TRBJ1-1; 8 bases match TRBD1. The sequenced sample was PBMCs. The clonotype was recovered from a woman aged 18-30 years in good health. In nucleotides, the CDR3 is TGTGCCAGCAGCCCTCAGGACAGGGTGAACACTGAAGCTTTCTTT. Protein: CASSPQDRVNTEAFF.